The clone carrying this T cell receptor (beta chain) has a handful of counts. No antigen is known for it. From the reads, TCRdb called clonotypes with MiXCR, one entry per CDR3 protein. The sample shows under 800,000 distinct CDR3 sequences, about 24% of them seen only once. The entry originates in a study of T cell repertoires in cytomegalovirus infection. The germline gives CDR1 MNHEY, CDR2 SVGAGI. There are 16 residues in the CDR3. Trimming took 6 bases from V and 4 from J; bases not matched to a gene: 6. Findings and limits, study-wide: The ex vivo response was dominated by HLA-C-restricted CMV-specific TCR beta clonotypes.

The genes are TRBV6-5 and TRBJ2-1; TRBD2 matches at 13 bases. Sequencing was done on a sample of CD8+ T cells from PBMCs. This TCR came from a human donor in good health (CMV status not recorded). Some clones in this sample may be carry-over from other donors' samples. The CDR3 coding sequence is TGTGCCAGCAGCCCCGGGACTAGCGGGGCGTACAATGAGCAGTTCTTC. Translation: CASSPGTSGAYNEQFF.